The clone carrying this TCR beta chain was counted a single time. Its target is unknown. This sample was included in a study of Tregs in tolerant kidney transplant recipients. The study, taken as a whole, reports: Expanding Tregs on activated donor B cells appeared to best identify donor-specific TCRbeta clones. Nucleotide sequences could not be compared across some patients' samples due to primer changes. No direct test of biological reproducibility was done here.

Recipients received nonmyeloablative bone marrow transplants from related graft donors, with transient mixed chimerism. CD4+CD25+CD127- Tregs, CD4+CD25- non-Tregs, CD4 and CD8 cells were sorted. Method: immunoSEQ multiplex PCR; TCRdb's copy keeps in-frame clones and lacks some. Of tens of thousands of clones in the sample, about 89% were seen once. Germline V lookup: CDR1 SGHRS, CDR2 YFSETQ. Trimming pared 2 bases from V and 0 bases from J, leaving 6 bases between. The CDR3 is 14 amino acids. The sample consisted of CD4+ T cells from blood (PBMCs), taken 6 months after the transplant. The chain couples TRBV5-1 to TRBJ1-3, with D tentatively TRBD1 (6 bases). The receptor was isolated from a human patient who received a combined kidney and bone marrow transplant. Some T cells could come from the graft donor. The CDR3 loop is CASSLGGSGNTIYF. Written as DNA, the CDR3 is TGCGCCAGCAGCTTAGGGGGCTCTGGAAACACCATATATTTT.